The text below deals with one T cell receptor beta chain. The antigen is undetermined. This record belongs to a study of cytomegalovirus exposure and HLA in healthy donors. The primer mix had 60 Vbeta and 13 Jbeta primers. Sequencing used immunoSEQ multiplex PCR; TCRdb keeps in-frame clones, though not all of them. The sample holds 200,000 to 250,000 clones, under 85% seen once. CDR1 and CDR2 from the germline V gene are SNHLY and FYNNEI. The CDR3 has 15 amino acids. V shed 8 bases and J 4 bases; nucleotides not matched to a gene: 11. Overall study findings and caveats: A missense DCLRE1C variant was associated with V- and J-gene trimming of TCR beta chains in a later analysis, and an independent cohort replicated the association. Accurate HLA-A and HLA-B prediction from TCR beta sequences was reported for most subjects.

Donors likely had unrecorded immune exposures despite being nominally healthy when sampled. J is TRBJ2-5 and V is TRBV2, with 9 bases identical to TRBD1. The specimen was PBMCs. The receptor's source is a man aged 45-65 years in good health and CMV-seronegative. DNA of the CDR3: TGTGCCAGCGCGCCGTGGGGGACAGGGAGAGAGACCCAGTACTTC. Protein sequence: CASAPWGTGRETQYF.